The TCR beta chain under discussion was sequenced for a study of response to subunit inactivated influenza vaccine. Overall study results and limits: New T cells are recruited in small numbers by each seasonal influenza vaccination, according to the authors' suggestion.

Each CDR3 protein gets one entry after TCRdb re-called the RT-PCR reads with MiXCR. The table shows about 180,000 distinct CDR3 sequences, with around 9% occurring only once. A word on this clonotype: Its target is not known.

The V segment lost 4 bases and the J segment 9 bases; nucleotides outside the gene matches: 8. CDR1 and CDR2 from the germline V gene are DFQATT and SNEGSKA (reference sequence). The CDR3 runs to 15 residues. The starting material was non-naive T cells sorted from PBMCs, obtained on the day of vaccination. The receptor comes from a man aged 50 or older who received an inactivated influenza vaccine. The J gene is TRBJ2-1, the V gene TRBV20-1; TRBD2 matches at 14 bases. CDR3 DNA sequence: TGCAGTGCTACGGGGACTAGCGGGAGTTTTGGTGAGCAGTTCTTC. Amino acids: CSATGTSGSFGEQFF.